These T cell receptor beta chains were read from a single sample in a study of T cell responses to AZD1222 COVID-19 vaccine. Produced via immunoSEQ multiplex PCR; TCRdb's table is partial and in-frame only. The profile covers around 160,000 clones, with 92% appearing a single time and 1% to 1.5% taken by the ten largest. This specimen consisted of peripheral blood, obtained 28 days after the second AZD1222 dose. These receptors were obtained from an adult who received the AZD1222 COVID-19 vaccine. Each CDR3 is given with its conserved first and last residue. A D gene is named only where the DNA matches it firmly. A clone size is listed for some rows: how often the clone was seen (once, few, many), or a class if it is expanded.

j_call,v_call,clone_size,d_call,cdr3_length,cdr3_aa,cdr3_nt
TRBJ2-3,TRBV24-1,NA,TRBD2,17,CATSAPSGRAASDTQYF,TGTGCCACCAGTGCGCCTAGCGGGAGGGCGGCATCGGATACGCAGTATTTT
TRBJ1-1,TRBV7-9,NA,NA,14,CASSLKDTGTEAFF,TGTGCCAGCAGCCTCAAGGACACTGGCACTGAAGCTTTCTTT
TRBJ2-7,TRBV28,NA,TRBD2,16,CASSLPGTSISYEQYF,TGTGCCAGCAGTTTACCGGGGACTAGCATCTCCTACGAGCAGTACTTC
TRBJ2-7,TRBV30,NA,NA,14,CAWSVQGHRYEQYF,TGTGCCTGGAGTGTACAAGGACACCGTTACGAGCAGTACTTC
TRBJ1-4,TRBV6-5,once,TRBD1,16,CASSYGTQGRNEKLFF,TGTGCCAGCAGTTACGGTACACAGGGGAGGAATGAAAAACTGTTTTTT
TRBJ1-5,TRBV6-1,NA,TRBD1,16,CASSEAAGTGNQPQHF,TGTGCCAGCAGTGAAGCAGCGGGGACAGGGAATCAGCCCCAGCATTTT
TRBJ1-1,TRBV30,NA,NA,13,CAWGGGMNTEAFF,TGTGCCTGGGGCGGGGGGATGAACACTGAAGCTTTCTTT
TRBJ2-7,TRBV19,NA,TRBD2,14,CASSISGSSYEQYF,TGTGCCAGTAGTATTAGCGGGAGCTCCTACGAGCAGTACTTC
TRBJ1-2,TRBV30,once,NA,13,CAWSVQAFYGYTF,TGTGCCTGGAGTGTACAGGCCTTCTATGGCTACACCTTC
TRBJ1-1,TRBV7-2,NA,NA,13,CASSLAPGTEAFF,TGTGCCAGCAGCTTAGCGCCAGGGACTGAAGCTTTCTTT
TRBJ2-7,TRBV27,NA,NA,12,CASRSGGLEQYF,TGTGCCAGCAGGAGTGGGGGGCTCGAGCAGTACTTC
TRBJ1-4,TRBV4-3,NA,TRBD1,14,CASSQGDREEKLFF,TGCGCCAGCAGCCAAGGGGACAGGGAAGAAAAACTGTTTTTT
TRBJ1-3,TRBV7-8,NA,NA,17,CASSLERRLLSGNTIYF,TGTGCCAGCAGCTTAGAGCGTCGCCTACTCTCTGGAAACACCATATATTTT
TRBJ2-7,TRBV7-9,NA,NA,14,CASSLDQGPYEQYF,TGTGCCAGCAGCTTAGACCAGGGACCTTACGAGCAGTACTTC
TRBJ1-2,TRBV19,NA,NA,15,CATYRTEALGYGYTF,TGTGCCACCTACAGGACGGAGGCTCTCGGCTATGGCTACACCTTC
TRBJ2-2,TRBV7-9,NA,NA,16,CAAGSRGQGGSGELFF,TGTGCCGCTGGATCGAGGGGGCAGGGAGGATCCGGGGAGCTGTTTTTT
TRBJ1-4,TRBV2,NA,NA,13,CASSWDRGEKLFF,TGTGCCAGCAGTTGGGACCGGGGGGAAAAACTGTTTTTT
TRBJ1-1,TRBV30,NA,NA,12,CAWSDRNTEAFF,TGTGCCTGGAGTGACAGGAACACTGAAGCTTTCTTT
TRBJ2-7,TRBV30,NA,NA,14,CAWSTEAGVREQYF,TGTGCCTGGAGTACGGAGGCAGGGGTACGCGAGCAGTACTTC
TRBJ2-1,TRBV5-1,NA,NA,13,CASSPGQNNEQFF,TGCGCCAGCAGCCCCGGACAGAACAATGAGCAGTTCTTC
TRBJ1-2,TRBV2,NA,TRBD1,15,CASRGRTGLNYGYTF,TGTGCCAGCAGGGGGCGGACAGGCCTGAACTATGGCTACACCTTC
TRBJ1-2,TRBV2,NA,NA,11,CASRRTGGYTF,TGTGCCAGCAGGCGGACCGGTGGCTACACCTTC
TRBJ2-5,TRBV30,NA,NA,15,CAWSTYRWSQETQYF,TGTGCCTGGAGTACCTACCGGTGGAGCCAAGAGACCCAGTACTTC
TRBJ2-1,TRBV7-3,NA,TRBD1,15,CASSLGGTGQDEQFF,TGTGCCAGCAGCTTAGGGGGGACAGGGCAGGATGAGCAGTTCTTC
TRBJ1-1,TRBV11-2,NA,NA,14,CASSLPDTNTEAFF,TGTGCCAGCAGCTTACCAGACACGAACACTGAAGCTTTCTTT
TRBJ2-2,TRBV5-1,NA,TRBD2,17,CASSVTSGGADTGELFF,TGCGCCAGCAGTGTAACTAGCGGGGGGGCCGACACCGGGGAGCTGTTTTTT
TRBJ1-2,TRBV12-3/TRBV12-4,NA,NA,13,CASSLGGPYGYTF,TGTGCCAGCAGTTTAGGGGGTCCCTATGGCTACACCTTC
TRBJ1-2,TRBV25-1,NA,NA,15,CATKQGEESNYGYTF,TGTGCCACCAAACAGGGAGAAGAATCTAACTATGGCTACACCTTC
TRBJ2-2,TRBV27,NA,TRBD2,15,CASSVAGLAAGELFF,TGTGCCAGCAGTGTGGCGGGACTAGCGGCCGGGGAGCTGTTTTTT
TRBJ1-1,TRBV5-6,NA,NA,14,CASSGTQGNTEAFF,TGTGCCAGCAGCGGGACCCAGGGAAACACTGAAGCTTTCTTT
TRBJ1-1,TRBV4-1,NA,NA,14,CASSHSIGNTEAFF,TGCGCCAGCAGCCACTCGATAGGGAACACTGAAGCTTTCTTT
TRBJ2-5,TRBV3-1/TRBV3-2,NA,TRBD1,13,CASLQGGQETQYF,TGTGCCAGCTTACAGGGGGGACAAGAGACCCAGTACTTC
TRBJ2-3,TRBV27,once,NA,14,CASSYSRGTDTQYF,TGTGCCAGCAGTTACTCTAGAGGCACAGATACGCAGTATTTT
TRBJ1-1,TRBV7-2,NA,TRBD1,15,CASSLVTGGAGEAFF,TGTGCCAGCAGCTTAGTCACAGGGGGCGCTGGTGAAGCTTTCTTT
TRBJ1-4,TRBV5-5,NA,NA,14,CASGRGTSSEKLFF,TGTGCCAGCGGGAGGGGGACATCGAGTGAAAAACTGTTTTTT
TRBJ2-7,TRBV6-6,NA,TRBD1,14,CASSYEGQYYEQYF,TGTGCCAGCAGTTACGAGGGACAGTACTACGAGCAGTACTTC
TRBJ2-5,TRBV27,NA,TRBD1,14,CASSTDRGTETQYF,TGTGCCAGCAGTACCGACAGGGGGACAGAGACCCAGTACTTC
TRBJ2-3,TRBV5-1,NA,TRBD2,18,CASSEGTSGATSTDTQYF,TGCGCCAGCAGCGAGGGGACTAGCGGGGCCACTAGCACAGATACGCAGTATTTT
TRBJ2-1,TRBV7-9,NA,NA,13,CASEAGTYNEQFF,TGTGCCAGCGAGGCGGGGACCTACAATGAGCAGTTCTTC
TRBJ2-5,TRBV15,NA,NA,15,CATSRDNTGTKTQYF,TGTGCCACCAGCAGAGATAACACAGGAACCAAGACCCAGTACTTC
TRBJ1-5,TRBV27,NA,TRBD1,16,CASSLKAGQGYQPQHF,TGTGCCAGCTCTCTTAAGGCGGGACAGGGGTACCAGCCCCAGCATTTT